Below are 28 T cell receptor beta chains sequenced from a single sample in a study of T cells in Graves' hyperthyroidism and ophthalmopathy. Regions amplified from RNA transcripts were the TCR beta CDR3 regions. TCR CDR3 regions were first amplified by RT-PCR with HTBI primers. TCRdb analysed the multiplex PCR reads with MiXCR anew, one entry per CDR3 protein. The repertoire holds more than 300,000 distinct CDR3 sequences, with around a sixth as singletons. The specimen was blood. These receptors all come from a man in his late teens or twenties with Graves' ophthalmopathy.

The chain combines TRBV6-2 or TRBV6-3 with TRBJ1-2; 7 positions agree with TRBD1. V lost 7 bases, J lost 7 bases, and 21 bases stayed unmatched. Germline V gene lookup returns CDR1 MNHEY and CDR2 SVGEGT. The CDR3 contains 17 residues. The CDR3 spells CASTTPDPATGNRGYTF. Here the CDR3 DNA reads TGTGCCAGCACTACACCGGACCCCGCGACAGGGAATCGTGGCTACACCTTC.

This clonotype was seen at least ten times. The CDR3 nucleotides read TGTGCCAGCAGTTTTTTTGGGGGGCGGGGCAGAGAGCAGTTCTTC. Amino acids: CASSFFGGRGREQFF. V gene TRBV28 combines with J gene TRBJ2-1; the D call may be TRBD1 or TRBD2 (6 bases each). Trimming stripped 3 bases from V and 10 bases from J, with 19 bases between. From germline, CDR1 is MDHEN and CDR2 SYDVKM. This CDR3 is built from 15 residues.

This clonotype was seen a handful of times. V usage is TRBV7-9 and J usage is TRBJ1-4; no firm D call. Trimming stripped 1 base from V and 3 bases from J, with 6 bases between. Germline CDR1 reads SEHNR; CDR2 reads FQNEAQ (reference sequence). CDR3 length: 14 amino acids. CDR3 in DNA: TGTGCCAGCAGCTTAGGGACCTCTAATGAAAAACTGTTTTTT. Translated: CASSLGTSNEKLFF. Full variable domain (outside the CDR3, taken from reference TRBV7-9 and TRBJ1-4): DTGVSQNPRHKITKRGQNVTFRCDPISEHNRLYWYRQTLGQGPEFLTYFQNEAQLEKSRLLSDRFSAERPKGSFSTLEIQRTEQGDSAMYLCASSLGTSNEKLFFGSGTQLSVL.

This chain links TRBV5-4 with TRBJ2-7; D not resolved. The CDR3 has 13 residues. V lost 3 bases and J lost 5, with 12 bases in between. Germline assignment: CDR1 SGHNT and CDR2 YYREEE (reference sequence). CDR3 coding DNA: TGTGCCAGCAGCTACGGTGGTCAAGACGAGCAGTACTTC. Translating it yields CASSYGGQDEQYF. The full variable domain, its missing parts supplied by reference TRBV5-4 and TRBJ2-7, is ETGVTQSPTHLIKTRGQQVTLRCSSQSGHNTVSWYQQALGQGPQFIFQYYREEENGRGNFPPRFSGLQFPNYSSELNVNALELDDSALYLCASSYGGQDEQYFGPGTRLTVT.

This clonotype was counted a few times. This chain connects TRBV15 to TRBJ2-5, with a tentative D call TRBD1 (6 bases). The germline CDR1 and CDR2 sequences are LNHNV and YYDKDF (reference sequence). The V gene lost 3 bases and the J gene lost 1 base, with 18 bases spanning the gap. This CDR3 has 17 residues. The DNA for the CDR3 is TGTGCCACCAGCAGGGGATCGCGGACAGACTCCCAAGAGACCCAGTACTTC. The encoded protein is CATSRGSRTDSQETQYF.

The chain recombines TRBV20-1 with TRBJ2-7, with 8 bases aligning to TRBD1. CDR1 is DFQATT and CDR2 is SNEGSKA in the germline V gene (reference sequence). CDR3 length: 17 amino acids. V was clipped by 5 bases and J by 3 bases; unmatched bases: 18. The CDR3 is CSALGVPGQEVFYEQYF. CDR3 sequence (DNA): TGCAGTGCTCTGGGGGTCCCGGGACAGGAGGTTTTCTACGAGCAGTACTTC.

This clonotype has just a few counts. V is TRBV9 and J is TRBJ1-1; 7 bases fit TRBD1. Trimming took 0 bases from V and 3 from J; bases not matched to a gene: 5. The germline V gene has CDR1 SGDLS and CDR2 YYNGEE. The CDR3 spans 15 residues. The CDR3 here is CASSVGPGGHTEAFF. The DNA of the CDR3 is TGTGCCAGCAGCGTAGGCCCAGGGGGGCACACTGAAGCTTTCTTT.

As concerns this clonotype: A much larger clone sits a single nucleotide away, making a read error possible. This rearrangement joins TRBV20-1 to TRBJ2-5; D is unclear. The J call may be mistaken, given a closer DNA end match to TRBJ2-1. The CDR3 covers 14 residues. Germline V CDR1 and CDR2: DFQATT, SNEGSKA (reference sequence). CDR3 residues: CSARSPRAQETQFF. DNA for the CDR3: TGCAGTGCTAGGAGCCCCCGCGCCCAAGAGACCCAGTTCTTC.

This clonotype was recorded many times. The rearrangement joins TRBV20-1 to TRBJ2-7; 8 bases agree with TRBD2. Germline loops: CDR1 DFQATT, CDR2 SNEGSKA (reference sequence). Trimming took 5 bases from V and 0 from J; bases not matched to a gene: 3. The CDR3 covers 13 residues. CDR3 bases: TGCAGTGCTTTTAGCGGGAACTCCTACGAGCAGTACTTC. This gives the protein CSAFSGNSYEQYF.

There are a few counts of this clonotype. The V and J genes are TRBV5-1 and TRBJ1-4; D unclear. The CDR3 sequence is 14 residues long. CDR1 is SGHRS, CDR2 YFSETQ, per germline. V gave up 0 bases and J gave up 6 bases, with 9 bases separating them. CDR3 in DNA: TGCGCCAGCAGCTTGGAAGGGTGGGATGAAAAACTGTTTTTT. Translated, it gives CASSLEGWDEKLFF. The whole variable domain, remainder taken from reference TRBV5-1 and TRBJ1-4, is KAGVTQTPRYLIKTRGQQVTLSCSPISGHRSVSWYQQTPGQGLQFLFEYFSETQRNKGNFPGRFSGRQFSNSRSEMNVSTLELGDSALYLCASSLEGWDEKLFFGSGTQLSVL.

This clonotype appeared many times. The chain links TRBV6-5 to TRBJ2-7, with 7 bases lining up with TRBD2. The CDR3 has 15 residues. Trimming removed 0 bases from V and 3 bases from J; junction bases left unmatched: 5. From germline, CDR1 is MNHEY and CDR2 SVGAGI. The CDR3 sequence: CASSYSVGGSYEQYF. The CDR3 region has the DNA TGTGCCAGCAGTTACTCGGTGGGGGGGAGCTACGAGCAGTACTTC.

This clonotype was detected ten times or more. The chain carries TRBV28 and TRBJ2-7; 8 nucleotides agree with TRBD2. The CDR3 consists of 13 residues. J gave up 7 bases and V 1 base, and 3 bases lay outside the gene matches. The germline gives CDR1 MDHEN, CDR2 SYDVKM. CDR3 nucleotide sequence: TGTGCCAGCAGTTTATTCGGGGGGGATGAGCAGTACTTC. Protein product: CASSLFGGDEQYF. Based on the CDR3 plus reference TRBV28 and TRBJ2-7, the full variable domain is DVKVTQSSRYLVKRTGEKVFLECVQDMDHENMFWYRQDPGLGLRLIYFSYDVKMKEKGDIPEGYSVSREKKERFSLILESASTNQTSMYLCASSLFGGDEQYFGPGTRLTVT.

J is TRBJ2-7 and V is TRBV7-2, with 11 bases fitting TRBD1. Germline loops: CDR1 SGHTA, CDR2 FQGNSA. The CDR3 has 16 residues. J was trimmed by 3 bases and V by 4 bases; bases with no gene match: 8. CDR3 nucleotides: TGTGCCAGCAGCTGGGGGACAGGGGGAAGTATCTACGAGCAGTACTTC. This translates into CASSWGTGGSIYEQYF.

Many counts were recorded for this clonotype. The chain has TRBV12-3 or TRBV12-4 and TRBJ2-5, with 8 bases identical to TRBD2. The CDR3 is made up of 14 amino acids. J lost 5 bases, V lost 5 bases, and 7 bases had no gene match. The CDR3 region is CASSAGLGLETQYF. CDR3 DNA sequence: TGTGCCAGCAGTGCGGGACTAGGGCTGGAGACCCAGTACTTC.

This clonotype was picked up many times. This chain joins TRBV28 and TRBJ2-5, with D possibly matching TRBD1 (5 bases). The CDR3 loop spans 14 amino acids. From germline, CDR1 is MDHEN and CDR2 SYDVKM. The V end was cut by 5 bases, the J end by 2 bases, with 12 bases between. The CDR3 nucleotides are TGTGCCAGCAGTCAGGGTGGCCTTCAAGAGACCCAGTACTTC. Translating gives CASSQGGLQETQYF.

The rearrangement joins TRBV6-1 to TRBJ1-1; no definite D call. This CDR3 has 12 residues. V was pared by 7 bases and J by 4 bases, with 10 bases between. Germline V lookup: CDR1 MNHNS, CDR2 SASEGT. For the CDR3, the DNA is TGTGCCAGCAATGGCGGGTTCACTGAAGCTTTCTTT. It codes for CASNGGFTEAFF.

The chain combines TRBV4-1 with TRBJ1-3; no clear D gene. The V end lost 0 bases, the J end lost 0 bases, and 9 bases lay between the germline ends. The germline V gene has CDR1 MGHRA and CDR2 YSYEKL. The CDR3 runs 16 residues. The CDR3 nucleotides read TGCGCCAGCAGCCAAGAAGCATTAGACTCTGGAAACACCATATATTTT. It encodes CASSQEALDSGNTIYF.

The chain has TRBV6-5 and TRBJ1-3, with D perhaps TRBD1 (6 bases). Deletions cut 2 bases from V and 0 bases from J, with 11 bases between. The CDR3 contains 16 residues. Germline CDR1 and CDR2: MNHEY and SVGAGI. Written as DNA, the CDR3 is TGTGCCAGCAGTTACGGTGGACAGATCTCTGGAAACACCATATATTTT. Encoded protein: CASSYGGQISGNTIYF.

This clonotype was seen only once. The chain has TRBV2 and TRBJ2-1; 7 nucleotides agree with TRBD1. The germline gives CDR1 SNHLY, CDR2 FYNNEI. The CDR3 spans 15 residues. V lost 6 bases, J lost 8 bases, and 13 bases stayed unmatched. The CDR3 nucleotides read TGTGCCAGCAGGAAAGGGCAAGGGGGCCCCGATGAGCAGTTCTTC. As protein: CASRKGQGGPDEQFF.

This clonotype has just a few counts. This chain uses TRBV4-2 with TRBJ2-7; perhaps TRBD2 as D (6 bases). CDR1 is LGHNA and CDR2 is YNFKEQ in the germline V gene. V was cut by 0 bases and J by 0 bases, with 18 bases left in between. The CDR3 length is 18 residues. The CDR3 here is CASSQEGKGTPSSYEQYF. The CDR3 DNA follows: TGTGCCAGCAGCCAAGAAGGAAAGGGGACTCCAAGCTCCTACGAGCAGTACTTC.

Many counts were recorded for this clonotype. This chain links TRBV6-1 with TRBJ2-5, with 9 bases matching TRBD2. Germline V gene data show CDR1 as MNHNS and CDR2 as SASEGT. CDR3 size: 14 residues. V lost 7 bases, J lost 1 base, and 4 bases stayed unmatched. The CDR3 loop is CASTGGGAQETQYF. CDR3 bases: TGTGCCAGCACGGGCGGGGGGGCCCAAGAGACCCAGTACTTC.

This clonotype has at least ten counts. V is TRBV4-2 and J is TRBJ2-3; perhaps TRBD2 as D (7 bases). The CDR3 is made up of 16 amino acids. V lost 1 base and J 4 bases, leaving 15 bases between the germline ends. Germline CDR1 reads LGHNA; CDR2 reads YNFKEQ. CDR3 protein: CASSQAAGAGADTQYF. CDR3 nucleotide sequence: TGTGCCAGCAGCCAAGCGGCGGGGGCCGGGGCAGATACGCAGTATTTT.

This clonotype was seen more than once but under ten times. The chain recombines TRBV11-2 with TRBJ2-3; TRBD2 agrees at 10 bases. Germline V gives CDR1 SGHAT, CDR2 FQNNGV. There are 14 residues in the CDR3. The trim removed 5 bases at V and 6 bases at J, leaving 5 bases unmatched. The CDR3 protein is CASSASGGWDTQYF. In DNA, the CDR3 is TGTGCCAGCAGCGCTAGCGGGGGTTGGGATACGCAGTATTTT.

This clonotype was observed many times. This sequence joins TRBV12-3 or TRBV12-4 and TRBJ1-2; 10 nucleotides line up with TRBD1. The junction had 6 bases not matched to a gene; V was cut back by 1 base and J by 7 bases. CDR3 length: 15 amino acids. CDR3 nucleotide sequence: TGTGCCAGCAGTTTAGACGCGGGGACAGGGGCTGGCTACACCTTC. Translation: CASSLDAGTGAGYTF.

There are many counts of this clonotype. The rearrangement links TRBV7-2 to TRBJ2-7; 11 bases align to TRBD2. J lost 4 bases, V lost 5 bases, and 7 bases had no gene match. CDR1 SGHTA and CDR2 FQGNSA come from the germline V gene. The CDR3 has 15 amino acids. For the CDR3, the DNA is TGTGCCAGCAGCCCCTGGACTAGCGGGTTTTACGAGCAGTACTTC. Its translation: CASSPWTSGFYEQYF.

This clonotype occurred many times. This chain connects TRBV7-9 to TRBJ2-3, with a tentative D call TRBD2 (5 bases). Trimming left V 4 bases short and J 0 bases short, with 20 bases between. The CDR3 runs 18 residues. CDR1 is SEHNR, CDR2 FQNEAQ, per germline (reference sequence). The CDR3 DNA follows: TGTGCCAGCAGCTCGTCATTTGGGCTAGCAGCCAGCACAGATACGCAGTATTTT. Amino acid sequence: CASSSSFGLAASTDTQYF.

This clonotype came up a few times. The chain recombines TRBV7-8 with TRBJ2-1, with unresolved D. Germline loops: CDR1 SGHVS, CDR2 FQNEAQ. Trimming removed 5 bases from V and 4 bases from J, with 12 bases in between. This CDR3 spans 14 amino acids. The CDR3 protein is CASSPRSQYNEQFF. The CDR3, as DNA: TGTGCCAGCAGCCCCAGGTCTCAATACAATGAGCAGTTCTTC.

This clonotype showed up just a few times. This chain links TRBV7-2 with TRBJ1-1; 12 bases agree with TRBD1. CDR3 length: 17 residues. With 1 base clipped from V and 7 bases from J, the junction kept 10 bases outside the gene matches. Germline values: CDR1 SGHTA, CDR2 FQGNSA. CDR3 nucleotides: TGTGCCAGCAGCTTAGGGCCCCACCGGGACAGGGGGCTTGAAGCTTTCTTT. This sequence encodes CASSLGPHRDRGLEAFF.